This T cell receptor (beta chain) emerged from a study of control samples from healthy donors and cancer patients. The protocol was immunoSEQ multiplex PCR, while the TCRdb copy is restricted to in-frame clones and leaves out a portion. The data show about 150,000 clones, over 90% seen once. J gave up 3 bases and V 7 bases, and 11 bases lay outside the gene matches. This CDR3 has 16 residues. Germline CDR1 SGHRS, CDR2 YFSETQ. The sample consisted of blood. The chain joins TRBV5-1 to TRBJ2-2; 8 bases agree with TRBD2. This clonotype was obtained from a man in his fifties in good health. CDR3 nucleotide sequence: TGCGCCAGCCAAAAGGGTTCGGGAGGGGACACCGGGGAGCTGTTTTTT. Encoded protein: CASQKGSGGDTGELFF.